The clone carrying this TCR beta chain was seen a few times. Its antigen is unknown. This specimen comes from a study of T-cell memory formation after mild COVID-19. Study summary: Most TCR clusters belonged to a single donor.

The CDR3 is 14 amino acids. Germline V gives CDR1 SQVTM, CDR2 ANQGSEA. V lost 7 bases to trimming and J lost 4 bases; unmatched junction nucleotides: 6. Using its own MiXCR run on the 5' RACE reads, TCRdb lists one record per CDR3 protein. The repertoire holds 250,000 to 350,000 distinct CDR3 sequences, with 15% to 20% as singletons. Findings and limits, study-wide: Clones contracting across day 15 to 85 had a balanced CD4/CD8 profile; later expanding clones leaned CD4+.

Input material: PBMCs or a T cell subset sorted from them (not recorded which). The receptor's source is a man aged 18 to 35 who had mild COVID-19 (a few samples of this study predate the infection). Cell type and time point are not known. The chain links TRBV29-1 to TRBJ2-3; 12 nucleotides agree with TRBD1. CDR3 in DNA: TGCAGCGCCTCGGGGACAGGGGGCTCAGATACGCAGTATTTT. This codes for CSASGTGGSDTQYF.